The subject of this entry is one TCR beta chain. Its antigen is not identified. Germline CDR1 LNHDA, CDR2 SQIVND (reference sequence). Trimming pared 2 bases from V and 5 bases from J, leaving 9 bases between. This CDR3 comprises 13 residues. This sample is part of a study of cytomegalovirus exposure and HLA in healthy donors. Study-wide results and caveats: Confirmation was obtained in vitro that a few CMV-associated chains are specific for CMV antigens.

Both 60 Vbeta primers and 13 Jbeta primers went into the PCR. The method was immunoSEQ multiplex PCR; TCRdb's version includes in-frame clones alone and lacks a portion of them. The table lists under 130,000 clones, 65% to 80% of them singletons. The clonotype originates from a woman between 40 and 55 years old in good health and CMV-seronegative. The sample was PBMCs. The chain couples TRBV19 to TRBJ1-2; no clear D gene. Here the CDR3 DNA reads TGTGCCAGTAGTATATCGTCAGTTTATGGCTACACCTTC. It translates to CASSISSVYGYTF.